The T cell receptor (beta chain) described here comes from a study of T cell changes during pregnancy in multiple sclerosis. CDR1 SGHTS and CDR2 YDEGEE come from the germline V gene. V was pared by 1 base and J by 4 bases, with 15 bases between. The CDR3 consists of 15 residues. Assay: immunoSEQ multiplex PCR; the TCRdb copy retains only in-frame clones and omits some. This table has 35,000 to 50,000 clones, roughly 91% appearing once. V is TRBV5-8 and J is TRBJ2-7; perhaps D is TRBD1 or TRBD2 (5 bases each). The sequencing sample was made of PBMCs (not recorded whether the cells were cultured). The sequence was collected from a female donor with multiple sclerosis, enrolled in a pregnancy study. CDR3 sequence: CASSLSGQGLYEQYF. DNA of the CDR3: TGTGCCAGCAGCTTGTCAGGGCAAGGACTTTACGAGCAGTACTTC. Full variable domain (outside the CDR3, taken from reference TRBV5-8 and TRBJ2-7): EAGVTQSPTHLIKTRGQQATLRCSPISGHTSVYWYQQALGLGLQFLLWYDEGEERNRGNFPPRFSGRQFPNYSSELNVNALELEDSALYLCASSLSGQGLYEQYFGPGTRLTVT.